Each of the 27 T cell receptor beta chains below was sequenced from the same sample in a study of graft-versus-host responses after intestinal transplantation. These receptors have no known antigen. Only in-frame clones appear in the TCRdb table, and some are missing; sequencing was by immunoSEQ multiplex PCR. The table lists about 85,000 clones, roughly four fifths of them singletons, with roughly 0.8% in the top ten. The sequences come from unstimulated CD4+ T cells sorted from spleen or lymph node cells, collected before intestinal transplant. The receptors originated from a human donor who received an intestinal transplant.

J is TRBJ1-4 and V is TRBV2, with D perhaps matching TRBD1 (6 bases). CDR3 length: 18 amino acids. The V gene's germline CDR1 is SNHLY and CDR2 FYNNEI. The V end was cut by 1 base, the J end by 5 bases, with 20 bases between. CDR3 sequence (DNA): TGTGCCAGCAGTGAAGGGGGGTTATGGACAGCGATAAATGAAAAACTGTTTTTT. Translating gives CASSEGGLWTAINEKLFF.

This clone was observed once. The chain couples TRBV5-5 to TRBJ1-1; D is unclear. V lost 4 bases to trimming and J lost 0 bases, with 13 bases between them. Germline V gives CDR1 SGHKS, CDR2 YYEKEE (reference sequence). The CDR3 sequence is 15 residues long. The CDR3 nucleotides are TGTGCCAGCAGCCCAGATATCAACATGAACACTGAAGCTTTCTTT. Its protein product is CASSPDINMNTEAFF. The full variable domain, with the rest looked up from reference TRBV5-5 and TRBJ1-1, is DAGVTQSPTHLIKTRGQQVTLRCSPISGHKSVSWYQQVLGQGPQFIFQYYEKEERGRGNFPDRFSARQFPNYSSELNVNALLLGDSALYLCASSPDINMNTEAFFGQGTRLTVV.

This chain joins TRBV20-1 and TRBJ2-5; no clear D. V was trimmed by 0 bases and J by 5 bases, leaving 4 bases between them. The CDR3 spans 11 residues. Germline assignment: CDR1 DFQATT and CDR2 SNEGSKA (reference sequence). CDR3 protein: CSARELETQYF. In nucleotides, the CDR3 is TGCAGTGCTAGAGAACTGGAGACCCAGTACTTC.

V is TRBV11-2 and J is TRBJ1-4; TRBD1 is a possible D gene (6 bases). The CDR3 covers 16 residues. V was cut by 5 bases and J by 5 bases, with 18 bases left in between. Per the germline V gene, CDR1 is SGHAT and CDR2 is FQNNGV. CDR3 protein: CASSPIRGASNEKLFF. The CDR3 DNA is TGTGCCAGCAGCCCAATCCGGGGGGCATCAAATGAAAAACTGTTTTTT.

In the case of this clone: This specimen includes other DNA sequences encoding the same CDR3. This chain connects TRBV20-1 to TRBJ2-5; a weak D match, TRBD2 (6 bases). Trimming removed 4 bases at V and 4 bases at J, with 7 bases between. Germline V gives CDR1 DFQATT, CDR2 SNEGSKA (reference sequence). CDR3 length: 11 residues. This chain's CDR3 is CSATGGETQYF. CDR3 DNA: TGCAGTGCTACCGGGGGAGAGACCCAGTACTTC.

Written as DNA, the CDR3 is TGTGCCAGCAGTACGCAGACAGAAAACACTGAAGCTTTCTTT. It specifies CASSTQTENTEAFF. The chain joins TRBV27 to TRBJ1-1; a possible D gene is TRBD1 (5 bases). V lost 5 bases and J 2 bases, leaving 12 bases between the germline ends. CDR3 length: 14 residues. CDR1 MNHEY and CDR2 SMNVEV come from the germline V gene (reference sequence).

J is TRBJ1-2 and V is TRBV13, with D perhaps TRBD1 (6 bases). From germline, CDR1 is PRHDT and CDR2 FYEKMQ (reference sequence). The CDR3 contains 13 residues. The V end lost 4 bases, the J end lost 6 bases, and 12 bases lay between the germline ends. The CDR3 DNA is TGTGCCAGCAGCTCGTGGACAGATGATGGCTACACCTTC. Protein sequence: CASSSWTDDGYTF.

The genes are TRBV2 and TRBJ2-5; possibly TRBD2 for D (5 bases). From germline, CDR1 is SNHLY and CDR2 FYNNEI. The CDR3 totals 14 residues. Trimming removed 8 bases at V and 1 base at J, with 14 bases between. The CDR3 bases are TGTGCCAGCGGCGGCAGAGGGATCCAAGAGACCCAGTACTTC. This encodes CASGGRGIQETQYF.

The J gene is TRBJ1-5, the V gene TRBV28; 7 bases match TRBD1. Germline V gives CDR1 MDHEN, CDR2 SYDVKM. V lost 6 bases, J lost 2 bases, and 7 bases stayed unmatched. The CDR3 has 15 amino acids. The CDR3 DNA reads TGTGCCAGCAGGAGACAGGGACGGGGCAATCAGCCCCAGCATTTT. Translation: CASRRQGRGNQPQHF.

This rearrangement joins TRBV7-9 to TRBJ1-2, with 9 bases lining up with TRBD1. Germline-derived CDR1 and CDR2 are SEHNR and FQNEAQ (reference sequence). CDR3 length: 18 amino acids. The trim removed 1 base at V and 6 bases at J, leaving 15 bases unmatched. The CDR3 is CASSLGGGRDRDSNGYTF. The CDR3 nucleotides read TGTGCCAGCAGCTTAGGCGGGGGCCGGGACAGGGACTCTAATGGCTACACCTTC.

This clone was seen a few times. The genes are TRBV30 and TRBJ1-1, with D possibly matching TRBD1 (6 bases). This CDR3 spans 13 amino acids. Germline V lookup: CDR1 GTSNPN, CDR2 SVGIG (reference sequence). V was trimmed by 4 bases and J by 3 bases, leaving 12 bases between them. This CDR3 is CAWTNRVDTEAFF. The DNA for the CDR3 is TGTGCCTGGACTAACAGGGTGGACACTGAAGCTTTCTTT.

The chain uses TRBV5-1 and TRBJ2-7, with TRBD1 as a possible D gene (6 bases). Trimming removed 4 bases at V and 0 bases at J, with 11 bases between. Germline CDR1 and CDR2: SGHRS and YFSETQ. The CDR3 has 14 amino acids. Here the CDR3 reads CASSKMDSSYEQYF. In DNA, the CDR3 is TGCGCCAGCAGCAAGATGGACAGCTCCTACGAGCAGTACTTC. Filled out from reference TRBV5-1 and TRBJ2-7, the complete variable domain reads KAGVTQTPRYLIKTRGQQVTLSCSPISGHRSVSWYQQTPGQGLQFLFEYFSETQRNKGNFPGRFSGRQFSNSRSEMNVSTLELGDSALYLCASSKMDSSYEQYFGPGTRLTVT.

The CDR3 is CASKKQGGDTGELFF. CDR3 DNA: TGTGCCAGCAAGAAACAGGGGGGGGACACCGGGGAGCTGTTTTTT. This chain uses TRBV6-6 with TRBJ2-2; TRBD1 might be the D (8 bases). The CDR3 length is 15 residues. The germline gives CDR1 MNHNY, CDR2 SVGAGI (reference sequence). Trimming cost V 7 bases and J 3 bases, with 15 bases left between them.

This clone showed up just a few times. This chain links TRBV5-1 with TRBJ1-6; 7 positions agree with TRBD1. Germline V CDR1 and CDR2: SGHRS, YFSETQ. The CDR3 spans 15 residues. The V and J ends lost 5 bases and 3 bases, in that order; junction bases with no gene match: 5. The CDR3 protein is CASRPGTVYNSPLHF. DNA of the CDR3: TGCGCCAGCAGGCCCGGGACAGTCTATAATTCACCCCTCCACTTT.

CDR3 sequence reads: CASSIEGGPGELFF. In DNA, the CDR3 is TGTGCCAGTAGTATAGAGGGAGGCCCCGGGGAGCTGTTTTTT. The V call is TRBV19, the J call TRBJ2-2, with TRBD2 as a possible D gene (6 bases). The CDR3 is 14 residues long. Germline values: CDR1 LNHDA, CDR2 SQIVND (reference sequence). V was clipped by 0 bases and J by 6 bases, with 8 bases between them.

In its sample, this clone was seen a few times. DNA for the CDR3: TGTGCCAGCAGCTTGGTGTCGGTGAACACTGAAGCTTTCTTT. Translating gives CASSLVSVNTEAFF. The chain has TRBV5-8 and TRBJ1-1; D is unclear. CDR3 length equals 14 residues. Trimming removed 0 bases at V and 0 bases at J, with 6 bases between. Germline CDR1 reads SGHTS; CDR2 reads YDEGEE.

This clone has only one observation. The DNA for the CDR3 is TGTGCCAGCAGCTTAGAACTAAGCTCCTACAATGAGCAGTTCTTC. Its protein is CASSLELSSYNEQFF. The chain uses TRBV11-2 and TRBJ2-1, with D hard to call. The germline gives CDR1 SGHAT, CDR2 FQNNGV. With 0 bases removed from V and 0 bases from J, the gap between germline ends came to 6 bases. This CDR3 region has 15 residues.

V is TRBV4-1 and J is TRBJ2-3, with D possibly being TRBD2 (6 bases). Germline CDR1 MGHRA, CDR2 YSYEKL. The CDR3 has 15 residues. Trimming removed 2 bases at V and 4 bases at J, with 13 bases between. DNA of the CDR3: TGCGCCAGCAGCCAAATCGGGACTCCATCAGATACGCAGTATTTT. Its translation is CASSQIGTPSDTQYF.

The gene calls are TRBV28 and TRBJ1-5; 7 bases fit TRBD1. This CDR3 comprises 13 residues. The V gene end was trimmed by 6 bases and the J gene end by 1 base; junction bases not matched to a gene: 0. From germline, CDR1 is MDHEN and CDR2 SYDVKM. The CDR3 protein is CASRGQSNQPQHF. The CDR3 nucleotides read TGTGCCAGCAGGGGACAGAGCAATCAGCCCCAGCATTTT.

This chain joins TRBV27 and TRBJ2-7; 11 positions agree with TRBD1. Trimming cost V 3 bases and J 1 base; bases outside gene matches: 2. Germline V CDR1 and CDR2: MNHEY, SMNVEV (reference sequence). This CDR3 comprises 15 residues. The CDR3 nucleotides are TGTGCCAGCAGTTTCGGACAGGGGGCATCCTACGAGCAGTACTTC. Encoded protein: CASSFGQGASYEQYF.

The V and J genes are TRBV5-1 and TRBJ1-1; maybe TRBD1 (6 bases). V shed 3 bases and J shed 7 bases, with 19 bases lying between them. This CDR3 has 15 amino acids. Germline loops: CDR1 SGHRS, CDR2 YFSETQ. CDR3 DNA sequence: TGCGCCAGCAGCTGGAAGAGGGGGAGGGATGATGAAGCTTTCTTT. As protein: CASSWKRGRDDEAFF.

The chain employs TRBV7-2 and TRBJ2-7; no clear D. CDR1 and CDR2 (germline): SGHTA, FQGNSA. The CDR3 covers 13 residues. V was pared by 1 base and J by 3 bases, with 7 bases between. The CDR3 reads CASSLVVNYEQYF. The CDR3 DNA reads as TGTGCCAGCAGCTTAGTAGTCAACTACGAGCAGTACTTC.

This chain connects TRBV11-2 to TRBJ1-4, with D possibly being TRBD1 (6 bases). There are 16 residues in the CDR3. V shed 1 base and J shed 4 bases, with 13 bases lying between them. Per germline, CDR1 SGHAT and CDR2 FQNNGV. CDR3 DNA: TGTGCCAGCAGCTTAGGCCCCACAGGGATTAATGAAAAACTGTTTTTT. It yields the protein CASSLGPTGINEKLFF.

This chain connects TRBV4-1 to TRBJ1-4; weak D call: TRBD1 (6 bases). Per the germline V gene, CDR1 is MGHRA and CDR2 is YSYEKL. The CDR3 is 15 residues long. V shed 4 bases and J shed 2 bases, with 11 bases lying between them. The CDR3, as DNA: TGCGCCAGCAGCCCGTACAGGGCCACTAATGAAAAACTGTTTTTT. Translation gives CASSPYRATNEKLFF.

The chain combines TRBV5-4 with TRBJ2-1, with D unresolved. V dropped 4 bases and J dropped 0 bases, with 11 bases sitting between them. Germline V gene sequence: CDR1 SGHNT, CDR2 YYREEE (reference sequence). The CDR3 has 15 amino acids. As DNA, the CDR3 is TGTGCCAGCAGCCCTGACTCCAGCTCCTACAATGAGCAGTTCTTC. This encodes CASSPDSSSYNEQFF.

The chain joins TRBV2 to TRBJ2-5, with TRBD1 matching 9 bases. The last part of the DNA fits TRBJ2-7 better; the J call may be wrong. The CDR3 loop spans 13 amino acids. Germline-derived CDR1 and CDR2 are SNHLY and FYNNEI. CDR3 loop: CASSLGQGTEQYF. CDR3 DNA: TGTGCCAGCAGTCTTGGACAGGGGACCGAGCAGTACTTC.

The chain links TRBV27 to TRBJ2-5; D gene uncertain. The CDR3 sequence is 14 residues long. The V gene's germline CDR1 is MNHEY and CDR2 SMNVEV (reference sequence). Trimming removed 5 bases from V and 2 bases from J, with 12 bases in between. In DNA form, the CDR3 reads TGTGCCAGCAGTCTCTACAGATCTCAAGAGACCCAGTACTTC. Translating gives CASSLYRSQETQYF.